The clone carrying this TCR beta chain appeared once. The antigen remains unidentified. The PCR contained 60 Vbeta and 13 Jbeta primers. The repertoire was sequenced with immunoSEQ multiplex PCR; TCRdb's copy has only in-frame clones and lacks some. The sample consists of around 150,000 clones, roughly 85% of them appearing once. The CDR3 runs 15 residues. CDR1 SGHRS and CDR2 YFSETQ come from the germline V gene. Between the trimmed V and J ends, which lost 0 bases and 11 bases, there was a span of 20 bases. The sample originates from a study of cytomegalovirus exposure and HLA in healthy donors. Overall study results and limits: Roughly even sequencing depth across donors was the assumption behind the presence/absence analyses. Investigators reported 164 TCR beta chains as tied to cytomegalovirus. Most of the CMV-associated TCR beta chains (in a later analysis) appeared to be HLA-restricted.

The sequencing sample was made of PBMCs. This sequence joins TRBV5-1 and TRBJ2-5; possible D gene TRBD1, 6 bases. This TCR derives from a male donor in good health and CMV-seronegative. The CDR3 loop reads CASSLDSLGGLQQYF. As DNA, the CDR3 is TGCGCCAGCAGCTTGGATAGTTTAGGGGGTTTGCAGCAGTACTTC.